Each of the 2 T cell receptor beta chains below was sequenced from the same sample in a study of identical twins. Each CDR3 protein is one row after TCRdb ran MiXCR on the 5' RACE reads. Of about 340,000 distinct CDR3 sequences listed, about 12% are singletons. These records were also assigned to another study, of yellow fever vaccine responses in identical twins.

Material: CD8+ T cells sorted from blood. The receptors originated from a woman aged 18-30 years in good health.

This clonotype has more than one count but fewer than ten. The chain is built from TRBV24-1 and TRBJ2-5; 12 bases agree with TRBD1. The length of the CDR3 is 16 residues. Trimming removed 0 bases from V and 5 bases from J; junction bases left unmatched: 3. Germline lookup yields CDR1 KGHDR and CDR2 SFDVKD. The CDR3: CATSDLGDRGLETQYF. CDR3 sequence (DNA): TGTGCCACCAGTGATTTGGGGGACAGGGGGCTTGAGACCCAGTACTTC.

Ten or more counts support this clonotype. The J gene is TRBJ2-1, the V gene TRBV20-1; TRBD2 aligns across 8 bases. The CDR3 has 15 residues. Germline V gene lookup returns CDR1 DFQATT and CDR2 SNEGSKA (reference sequence). Losses at the gene ends were 0 bases for V and 3 bases for J; bases not matched to a gene: 4. The CDR3 spells CSARDQRGFYNEQFF. CDR3 bases: TGCAGTGCTAGAGACCAGCGGGGGTTCTACAATGAGCAGTTCTTC.